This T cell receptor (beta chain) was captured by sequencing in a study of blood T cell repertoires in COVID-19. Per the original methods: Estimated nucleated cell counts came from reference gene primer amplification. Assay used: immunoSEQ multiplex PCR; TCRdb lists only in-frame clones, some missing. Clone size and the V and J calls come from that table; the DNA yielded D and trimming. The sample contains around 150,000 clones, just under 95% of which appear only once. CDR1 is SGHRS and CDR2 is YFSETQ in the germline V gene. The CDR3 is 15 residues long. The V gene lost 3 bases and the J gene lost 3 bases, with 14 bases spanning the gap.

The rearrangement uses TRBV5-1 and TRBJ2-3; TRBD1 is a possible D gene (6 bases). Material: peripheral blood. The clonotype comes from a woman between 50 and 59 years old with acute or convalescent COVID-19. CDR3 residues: CASSSGQTVTDTQYF. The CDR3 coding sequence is TGCGCCAGCAGCTCAGGACAGACAGTAACAGATACGCAGTATTTT.